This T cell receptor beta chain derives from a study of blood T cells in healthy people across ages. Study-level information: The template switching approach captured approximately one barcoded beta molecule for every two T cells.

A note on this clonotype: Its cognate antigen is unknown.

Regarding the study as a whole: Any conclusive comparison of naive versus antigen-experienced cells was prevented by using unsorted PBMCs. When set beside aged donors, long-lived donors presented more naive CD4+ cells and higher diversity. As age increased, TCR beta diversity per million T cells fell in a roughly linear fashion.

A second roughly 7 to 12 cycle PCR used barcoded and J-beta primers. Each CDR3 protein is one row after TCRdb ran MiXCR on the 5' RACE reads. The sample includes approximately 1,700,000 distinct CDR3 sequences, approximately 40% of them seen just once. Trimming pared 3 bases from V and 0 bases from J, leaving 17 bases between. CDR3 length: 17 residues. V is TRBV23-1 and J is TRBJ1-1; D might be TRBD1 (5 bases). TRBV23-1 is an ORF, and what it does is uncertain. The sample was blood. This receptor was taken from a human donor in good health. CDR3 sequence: CASSHLFTWGVNTEAFF. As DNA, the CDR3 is TGCGCCAGCAGTCATCTTTTTACGTGGGGCGTGAACACTGAAGCTTTCTTT.